This TCR beta chain was identified in a study of low-dose radiotherapy and immunotherapy resistance in tumors. Study-wide background: Intravenously given cyclophosphamide 200 mg/m2 followed a two-week schedule that placed each dose one day before radiation and immunotherapy. Patients were on oral aspirin 300 mg taken daily for four cycles from cycle 1 day 1.

Documented time point: before trial treatment. Tumors of eligible patients were advanced, solid and lacking tumor-infiltrating lymphocytes. Primers targeting TRAV and TRBV primed first-strand cDNA, covering alpha and beta chains. With a constant-region primer and a V-primer adapter, TCRs were subjected to roughly 18 PCR cycles of amplification. TCRdb analysed the reads with MiXCR anew, one entry per CDR3 protein. The table lists tens of thousands of distinct CDR3 sequences, almost 25% of them singletons, with approximately 5.4% in the top ten. This clonotype was seen only once. This material consisted of PBMCs, taken before treatment. This clonotype was obtained from a male donor with prostate cancer.

Here the CDR3 DNA reads TGTGCCAGCAGTTACTCGAGGGGGACAGAATTATTCTCCTACGAGCAGTACTTC. Encoded protein: CASSYSRGTELFSYEQYF. The V call is TRBV6-2 or TRBV6-3, the J call TRBJ2-7; TRBD1 matches at 7 bases. Germline V gives CDR1 MNHEY, CDR2 SVGEGT. The CDR3 extends over 18 amino acids. After removal of 0 bases from V and 0 bases from J, the junction contained 11 bases not matched to a gene.